This T cell receptor (beta chain) was identified in a study of blood T cells in healthy people across ages. CDR1 is DFQATT, CDR2 SNEGSKA, per germline (reference sequence). The CDR3 is 15 residues long. V lost 3 bases and J lost 0; bases outside the gene matches: 3. Then a second PCR, running roughly 6 to 12 cycles, was carried out with a sample-barcoded 5' primer and a J-beta primer mix. Via MiXCR, TCRdb re-called the 5' RACE reads, giving one row per CDR3 protein. The sample shows about 640,000 distinct CDR3 sequences, approximately 50% of them seen only once. The sample was blood. This sequence joins TRBV20-1 and TRBJ2-4; 9 bases map to TRBD2. The sequence came from a man in his 60s in good health. The CDR3 coding sequence is TGCAGTGCTAGTTTGACTAGCGGAGCCAAAAACATTCAGTACTTC. It codes for CSASLTSGAKNIQYF.